This T cell receptor (beta chain) was identified during a study of control samples from healthy donors and cancer patients. Clones were sequenced by immunoSEQ multiplex PCR, and TCRdb holds only the in-frame ones, with some missing. The table lists approximately 170,000 clones, 92% of them singletons, with roughly 0.64% in the top ten. CDR3 length: 15 residues. Deletions cut 0 bases from V and 5 bases from J, with 11 bases between. CDR1 is SSHAT, CDR2 FNYEAQ, per germline (reference sequence). The chain has TRBV7-7 and TRBJ2-1; TRBD1 is a possible D gene (6 bases). The sequenced material came from blood. The receptor was derived from a woman in her twenties or thirties in good health. CDR3 nucleotides: TGTGCCAGCAGCTTAGCCAGGGGATCAAACAATGAGCAGTTCTTC. Translation: CASSLARGSNNEQFF.